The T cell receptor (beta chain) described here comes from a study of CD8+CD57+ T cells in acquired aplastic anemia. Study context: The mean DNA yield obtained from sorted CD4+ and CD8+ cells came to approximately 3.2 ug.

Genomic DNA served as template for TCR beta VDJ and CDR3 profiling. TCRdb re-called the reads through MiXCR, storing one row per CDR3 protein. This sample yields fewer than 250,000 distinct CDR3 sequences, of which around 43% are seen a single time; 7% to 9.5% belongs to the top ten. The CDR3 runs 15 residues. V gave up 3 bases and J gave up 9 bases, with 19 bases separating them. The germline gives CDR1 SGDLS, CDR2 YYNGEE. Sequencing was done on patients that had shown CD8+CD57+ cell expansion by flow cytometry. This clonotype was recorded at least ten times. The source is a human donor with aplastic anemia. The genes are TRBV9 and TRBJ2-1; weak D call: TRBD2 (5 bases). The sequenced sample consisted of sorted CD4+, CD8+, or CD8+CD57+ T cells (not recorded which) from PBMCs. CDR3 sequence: CASSEDSLAGGEQFF. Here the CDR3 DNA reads TGTGCCAGCAGCGAAGATTCCCTAGCCGGAGGTGAGCAGTTCTTC.